The 8 T cell receptor beta chains presented below share a single source sample, sequenced in a study of shared clonotypes between healthy human individuals. Sequenced by immunoSEQ multiplex PCR; TCRdb stores in-frame clones only, minus some. This sample carries about 1.1 million clones, 70% to 80% of them seen once, and the ten largest clones take 0.89%. Source material: memory CD4+ T cells from PBMCs. Subset in this sample: CD45RA-negative fraction. The receptors originated from a man aged 18-30 years in good health. Some clones in this sample may be carry-over from other donors' samples.

The chain links TRBV13 to TRBJ1-3; TRBD1 aligns across 8 bases. Germline lookup yields CDR1 PRHDT and CDR2 FYEKMQ (reference sequence). The CDR3 is made up of 16 amino acids. Trimming cost V 5 bases and J 8 bases; bases outside gene matches: 14. The CDR3 spells CASSRISGQGGDTIYF. For the CDR3, the DNA is TGTGCCAGCAGCCGAATTTCTGGACAGGGAGGGGACACCATATATTTT.

This chain links TRBV28 with TRBJ2-3; D ambiguous. Germline values: CDR1 MDHEN, CDR2 SYDVKM. This CDR3 region has 16 residues. V was clipped by 2 bases and J by 0 bases, with 12 bases between them. The CDR3 sequence is CASSLVLHTSTDTQYF. The CDR3 bases are TGTGCCAGCAGTTTAGTCCTCCATACTAGCACAGATACGCAGTATTTT.

With regard to this clone: This same CDR3 is encoded by further DNA sequences in the sample. V usage is TRBV5-1 and J usage is TRBJ2-1, with TRBD2 matching 7 bases. This CDR3 has 17 residues. In germline, CDR1 is SGHRS, CDR2 YFSETQ. V was pared by 0 bases and J by 3 bases, with 9 bases of the junction left unmatched. The CDR3 sequence is CASSLAIGLADYNEQFF. The CDR3 DNA is TGCGCCAGCAGCTTGGCCATCGGGCTAGCGGACTACAATGAGCAGTTCTTC.

V and J are TRBV2 and TRBJ2-7; D is perhaps TRBD1 (6 bases). V was shortened by 7 bases and J by 3 bases, with 16 bases between the two germline ends. The CDR3 runs 14 residues. CDR1 and CDR2 from the germline V gene are SNHLY and FYNNEI. The CDR3 loop is CASKGRNRVYEQYF. Here the CDR3 DNA reads TGTGCCAGCAAAGGGCGTAACAGGGTCTACGAGCAGTACTTC.

The chain recombines TRBV5-1 with TRBJ1-2, with unresolved D. Germline loops: CDR1 SGHRS, CDR2 YFSETQ. Trimming stripped 5 bases from V and 6 bases from J, with 20 bases between. The CDR3 spans 15 residues. CDR3 in amino acids: CASRPVIGPSDGYTF. For the CDR3, the DNA is TGCGCCAGCAGGCCGGTCATCGGACCATCGGATGGCTACACCTTC.

As concerns this clone: An end of the junction does not agree with germline; a read error may underlie this. V is TRBV28 and J is TRBJ1-1, with 7 bases fitting TRBD1. The length of the CDR3 is 14 residues. Germline V gene sequence: CDR1 MDHEN, CDR2 SYDVKM. This CDR3 is CACIGGQANTEAFF. The CDR3 DNA reads as TGCGCCTGTATCGGCGGACAGGCGAACACTGAAGCTTTCTTT.

The rearrangement joins TRBV11-2 to TRBJ1-1; D is possibly TRBD1 (5 bases). The V and J ends lost 2 bases and 3 bases respectively, with 10 bases between them. Germline CDR1 and CDR2: SGHAT and FQNNGV. The CDR3 sequence is 14 residues long. The CDR3 nucleotides are TGTGCCAGCAGCTTAAATAAGGGGTACACTGAAGCTTTCTTT. Its translation is CASSLNKGYTEAFF. Based on the CDR3 plus reference TRBV11-2 and TRBJ1-1, the full variable domain is EAGVAQSPRYKIIEKRQSVAFWCNPISGHATLYWYQQILGQGPKLLIQFQNNGVVDDSQLPKDRFSAERLKGVDSTLKIQPAKLEDSAVYLCASSLNKGYTEAFFGQGTRLTVV.

The genes are TRBV5-1 and TRBJ2-2; 8 nucleotides align to TRBD2. CDR1 and CDR2 (germline): SGHRS, YFSETQ. Germline trimming cut 0 bases from V and 7 bases from J; bases unmatched to any gene: 5. The CDR3 runs 15 residues. CDR3 region: CASSLDGRAVGELFF. Here the CDR3 DNA reads TGCGCCAGCAGCTTGGACGGGAGGGCGGTCGGGGAGCTGTTTTTT.